This T cell receptor beta chain was sequenced for a study of shared clonotypes between healthy human individuals. The data were produced by immunoSEQ multiplex PCR, yet TCRdb's version contains in-frame clones alone and is incomplete. Altogether about 450,000 clones are present, about 80% being singletons, with the ten largest covering approximately 12%. Trimming left V 2 bases short and J 3 bases short, with 10 bases between. The CDR3 loop spans 15 amino acids. The germline V gene has CDR1 MDHEN and CDR2 SYDVKM. The rearrangement joins TRBV28 to TRBJ2-2, with D unresolved. Sequencing was carried out using PBMCs. The source of this sequence is a woman in her thirties or forties in good health. Some clones in this sample may be carry-over from other donors' samples. The CDR3 loop reads CASSLPGLDTGELFF. CDR3 DNA: TGTGCCAGCAGTTTACCCGGGTTGGACACCGGGGAGCTGTTTTTT.